This T cell receptor beta chain appears in the sequencing data of a study of blood T cell repertoires in COVID-19. Overall study: Both acute and convalescent COVID-19 samples were obtained from the United States, Italy and Spain. The analysed material was cDNA or gDNA that came from T cells, B-cell-depleted T cells, or PBMCs.

In the authors' methods: From reference gene primer amplification, estimates of nucleated cell counts were derived. Here immunoSEQ multiplex PCR was the method, and the copy in TCRdb shows in-frame clones only, minus some. Clonal size and the V and J genes are those of that table, whereas D and trimming came from the DNA. Of 75,000 to 100,000 clones in the sample, about 90% are singletons; the top ten hold 4% to 5.5%. Trimming pared 7 bases from V and 5 bases from J, leaving 20 bases between. CDR1 is MDHEN, CDR2 SYDVKM, per germline. This CDR3 contains 15 residues. This chain connects TRBV28 to TRBJ2-5, with a weak D call TRBD2 (5 bases). Sequenced material: peripheral blood. The source of this sequence is a man in his 70s with acute or convalescent COVID-19. This CDR3 reads CASNPPGAGGETQYF. Here the CDR3 DNA reads TGTGCCAGCAATCCTCCGGGTGCAGGCGGGGAGACCCAGTACTTC.